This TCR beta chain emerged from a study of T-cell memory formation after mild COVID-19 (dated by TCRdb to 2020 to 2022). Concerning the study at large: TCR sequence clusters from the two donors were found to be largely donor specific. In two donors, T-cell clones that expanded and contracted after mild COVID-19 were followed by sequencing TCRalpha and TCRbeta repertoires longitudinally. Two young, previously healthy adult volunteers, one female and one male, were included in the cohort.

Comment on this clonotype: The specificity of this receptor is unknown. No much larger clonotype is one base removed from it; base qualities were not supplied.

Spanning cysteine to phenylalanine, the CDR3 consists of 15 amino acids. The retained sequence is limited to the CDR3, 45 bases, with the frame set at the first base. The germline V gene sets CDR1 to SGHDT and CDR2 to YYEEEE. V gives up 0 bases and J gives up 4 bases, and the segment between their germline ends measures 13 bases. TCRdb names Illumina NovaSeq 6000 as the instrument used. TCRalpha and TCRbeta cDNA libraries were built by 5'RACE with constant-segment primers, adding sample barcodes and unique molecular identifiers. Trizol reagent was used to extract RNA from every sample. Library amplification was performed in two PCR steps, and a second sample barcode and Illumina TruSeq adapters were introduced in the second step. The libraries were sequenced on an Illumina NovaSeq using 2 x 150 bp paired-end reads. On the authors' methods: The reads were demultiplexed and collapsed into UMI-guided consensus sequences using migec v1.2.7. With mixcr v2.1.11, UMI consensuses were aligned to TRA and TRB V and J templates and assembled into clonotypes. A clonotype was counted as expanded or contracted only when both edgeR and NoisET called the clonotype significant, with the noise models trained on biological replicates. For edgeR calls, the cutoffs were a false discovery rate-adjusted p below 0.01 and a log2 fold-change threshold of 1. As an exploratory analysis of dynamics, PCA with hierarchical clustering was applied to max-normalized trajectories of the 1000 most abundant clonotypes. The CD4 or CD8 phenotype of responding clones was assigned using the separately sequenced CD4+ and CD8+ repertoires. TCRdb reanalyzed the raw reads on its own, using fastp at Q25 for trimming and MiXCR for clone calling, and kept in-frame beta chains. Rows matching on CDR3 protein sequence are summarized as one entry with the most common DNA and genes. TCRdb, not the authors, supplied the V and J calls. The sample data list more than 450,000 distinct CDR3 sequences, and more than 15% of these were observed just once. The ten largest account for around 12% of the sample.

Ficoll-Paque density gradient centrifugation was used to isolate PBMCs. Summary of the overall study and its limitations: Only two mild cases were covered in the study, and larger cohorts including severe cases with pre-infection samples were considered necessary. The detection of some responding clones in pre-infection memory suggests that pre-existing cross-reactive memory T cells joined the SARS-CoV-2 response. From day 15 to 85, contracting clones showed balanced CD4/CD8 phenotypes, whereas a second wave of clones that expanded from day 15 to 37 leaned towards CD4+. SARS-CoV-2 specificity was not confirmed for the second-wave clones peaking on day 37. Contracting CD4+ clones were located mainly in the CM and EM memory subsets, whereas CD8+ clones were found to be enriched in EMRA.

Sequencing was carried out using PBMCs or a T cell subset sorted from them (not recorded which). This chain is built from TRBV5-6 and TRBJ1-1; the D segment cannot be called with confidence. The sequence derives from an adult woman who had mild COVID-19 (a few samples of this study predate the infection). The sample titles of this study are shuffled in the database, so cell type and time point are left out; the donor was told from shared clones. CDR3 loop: CASSLDGVLGTEAFF. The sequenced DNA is TGTGCCAGCAGCTTGGATGGGGTTCTGGGCACTGAAGCTTTCTTT.